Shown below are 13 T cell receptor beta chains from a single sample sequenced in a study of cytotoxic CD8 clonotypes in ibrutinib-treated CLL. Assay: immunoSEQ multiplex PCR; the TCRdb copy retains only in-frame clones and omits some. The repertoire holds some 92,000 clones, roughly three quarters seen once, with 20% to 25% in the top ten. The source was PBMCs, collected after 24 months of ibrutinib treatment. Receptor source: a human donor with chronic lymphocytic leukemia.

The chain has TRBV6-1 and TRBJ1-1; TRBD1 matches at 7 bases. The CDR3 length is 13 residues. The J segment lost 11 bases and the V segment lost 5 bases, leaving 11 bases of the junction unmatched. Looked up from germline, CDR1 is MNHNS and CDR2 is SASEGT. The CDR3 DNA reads TGTGCCAGCAGTTCGACAGGGATCGGTGTTGCTTTCTTT. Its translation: CASSSTGIGVAFF.

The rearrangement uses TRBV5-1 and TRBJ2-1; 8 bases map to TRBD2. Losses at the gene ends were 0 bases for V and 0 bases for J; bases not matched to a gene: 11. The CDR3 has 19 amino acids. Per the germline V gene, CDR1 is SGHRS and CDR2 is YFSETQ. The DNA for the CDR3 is TGCGCCAGCAGCTTGGTCCCAGGATTAGCGGGGAGCTCCTACAATGAGCAGTTCTTC. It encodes CASSLVPGLAGSSYNEQFF.

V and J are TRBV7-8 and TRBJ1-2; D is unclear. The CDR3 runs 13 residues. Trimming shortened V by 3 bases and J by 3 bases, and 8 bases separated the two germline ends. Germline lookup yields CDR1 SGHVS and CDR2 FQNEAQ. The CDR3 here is CASSFQAYYGYTF. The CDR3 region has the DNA TGTGCCAGCAGCTTCCAGGCTTACTATGGCTACACCTTC.

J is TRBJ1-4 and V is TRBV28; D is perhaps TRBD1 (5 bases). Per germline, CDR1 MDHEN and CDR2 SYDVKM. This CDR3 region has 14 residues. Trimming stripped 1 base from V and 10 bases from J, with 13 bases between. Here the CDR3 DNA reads TGTGCCAGCAGTTTATTGCAGGGTCCCCGAAAACTGTTTTTT. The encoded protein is CASSLLQGPRKLFF.

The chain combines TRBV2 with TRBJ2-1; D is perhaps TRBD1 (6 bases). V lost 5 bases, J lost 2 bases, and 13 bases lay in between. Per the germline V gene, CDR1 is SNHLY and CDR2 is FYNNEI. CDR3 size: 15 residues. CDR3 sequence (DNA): TGTGCCAGCAGTAGGGACATCGGACCCTACAATGAGCAGTTCTTC. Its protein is CASSRDIGPYNEQFF.

The CDR3 protein is CASSNEGMNTEAFF. CDR3 DNA sequence: TGTGCCAGTAGTAACGAGGGCATGAACACTGAAGCTTTCTTT. The chain carries TRBV19 and TRBJ1-1; D gene ambiguous. Germline lookup yields CDR1 LNHDA and CDR2 SQIVND (reference sequence). CDR3 length: 14 amino acids. The germline V and J ends were trimmed by 4 bases and 0 bases, with 9 bases remaining between them.

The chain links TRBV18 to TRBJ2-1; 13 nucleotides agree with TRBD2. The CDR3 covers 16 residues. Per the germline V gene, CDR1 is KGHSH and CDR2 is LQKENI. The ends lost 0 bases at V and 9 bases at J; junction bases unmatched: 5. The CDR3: CASSPPELAGGGEQFF. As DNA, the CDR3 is TGTGCCAGCTCACCACCGGAACTAGCGGGGGGGGGTGAGCAGTTCTTC.

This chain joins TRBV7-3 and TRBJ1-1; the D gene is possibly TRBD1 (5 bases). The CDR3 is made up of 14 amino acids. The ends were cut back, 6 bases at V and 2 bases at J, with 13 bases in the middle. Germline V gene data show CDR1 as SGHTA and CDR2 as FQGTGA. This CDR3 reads CASRASDKNTEAFF. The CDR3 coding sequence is TGTGCCAGCAGGGCGTCGGACAAAAACACTGAAGCTTTCTTT.

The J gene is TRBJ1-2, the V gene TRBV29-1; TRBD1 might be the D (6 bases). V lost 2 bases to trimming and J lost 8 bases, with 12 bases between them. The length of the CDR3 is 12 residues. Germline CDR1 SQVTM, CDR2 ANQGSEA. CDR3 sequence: CSVEREGVGYTF. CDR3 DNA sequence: TGCAGCGTTGAACGGGAGGGGGTAGGCTACACCTTC.

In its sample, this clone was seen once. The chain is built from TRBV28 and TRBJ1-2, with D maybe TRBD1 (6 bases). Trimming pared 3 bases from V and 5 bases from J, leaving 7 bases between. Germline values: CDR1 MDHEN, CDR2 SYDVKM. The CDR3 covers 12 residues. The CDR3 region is CASSFTGYGYTF. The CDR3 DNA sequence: TGTGCCAGCAGTTTCACAGGGTATGGCTACACCTTC.

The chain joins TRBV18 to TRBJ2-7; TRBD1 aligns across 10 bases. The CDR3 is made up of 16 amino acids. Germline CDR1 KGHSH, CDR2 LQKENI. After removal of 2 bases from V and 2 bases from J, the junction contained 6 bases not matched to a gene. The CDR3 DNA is TGTGCCAGCTCACCAACGGGACAGGGGACCCCCTACGAGCAGTACTTC. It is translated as CASSPTGQGTPYEQYF.

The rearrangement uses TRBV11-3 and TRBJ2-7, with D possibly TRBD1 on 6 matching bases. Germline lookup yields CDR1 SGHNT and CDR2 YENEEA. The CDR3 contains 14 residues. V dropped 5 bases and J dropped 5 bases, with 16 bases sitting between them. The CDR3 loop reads CASSPAGESDEQYF. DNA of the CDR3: TGTGCCAGCAGCCCGGCAGGGGAATCCGACGAGCAGTACTTC. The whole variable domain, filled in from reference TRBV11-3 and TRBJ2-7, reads EAGVVQSPRYKIIEKKQPVAFWCNPISGHNTLYWYLQNLGQGPELLIRYENEEAVDDSQLPKDRFSAERLKGVDSTLKIQPAELGDSAVYLCASSPAGESDEQYFGPGTRLTVT.

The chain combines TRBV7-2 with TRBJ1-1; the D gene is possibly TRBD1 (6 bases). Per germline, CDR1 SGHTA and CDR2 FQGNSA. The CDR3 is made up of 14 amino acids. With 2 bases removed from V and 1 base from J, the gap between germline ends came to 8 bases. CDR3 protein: CASSLTGQNTEAFF. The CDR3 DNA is TGTGCCAGCAGCTTAACGGGACAGAACACTGAAGCTTTCTTT.